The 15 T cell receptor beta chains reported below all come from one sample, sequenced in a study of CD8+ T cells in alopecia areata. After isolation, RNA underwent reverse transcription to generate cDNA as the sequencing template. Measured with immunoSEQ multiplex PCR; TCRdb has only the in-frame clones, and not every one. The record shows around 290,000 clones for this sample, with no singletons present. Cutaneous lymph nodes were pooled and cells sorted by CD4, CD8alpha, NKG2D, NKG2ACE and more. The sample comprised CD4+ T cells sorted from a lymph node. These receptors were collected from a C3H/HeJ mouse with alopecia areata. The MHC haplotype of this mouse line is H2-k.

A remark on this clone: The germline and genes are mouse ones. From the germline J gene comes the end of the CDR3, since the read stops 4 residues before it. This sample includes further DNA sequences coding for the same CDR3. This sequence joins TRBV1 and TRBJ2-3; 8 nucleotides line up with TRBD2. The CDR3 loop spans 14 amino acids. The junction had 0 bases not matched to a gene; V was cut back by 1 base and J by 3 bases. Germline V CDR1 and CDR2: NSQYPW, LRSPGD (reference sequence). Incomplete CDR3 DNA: TGCACCTGCAGTGCAGCTGGGGGGGCAGAA. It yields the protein CTCSAAGGAE. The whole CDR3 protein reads CTCSAAGGAETLYF.

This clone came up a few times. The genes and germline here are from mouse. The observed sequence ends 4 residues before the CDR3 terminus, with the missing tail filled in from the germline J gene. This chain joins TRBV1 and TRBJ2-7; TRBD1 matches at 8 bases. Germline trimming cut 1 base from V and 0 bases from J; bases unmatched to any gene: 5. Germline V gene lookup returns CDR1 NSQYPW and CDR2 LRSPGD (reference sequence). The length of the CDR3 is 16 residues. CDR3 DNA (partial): TGCACCTGCAGTGCAGGGAAGCAGGGGGCCTCCTAT. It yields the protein CTCSAGKQGASY. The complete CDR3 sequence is CTCSAGKQGASYEQYF.

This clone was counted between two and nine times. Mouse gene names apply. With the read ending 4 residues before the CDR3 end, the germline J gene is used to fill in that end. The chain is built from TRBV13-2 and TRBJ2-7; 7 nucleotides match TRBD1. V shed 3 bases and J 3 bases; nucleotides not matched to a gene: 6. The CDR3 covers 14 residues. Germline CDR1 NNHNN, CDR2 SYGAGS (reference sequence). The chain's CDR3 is CASGGPGTVYEQYF. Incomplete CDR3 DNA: TGTGCCAGCGGTGGCCCCGGGACAGTCTAT.

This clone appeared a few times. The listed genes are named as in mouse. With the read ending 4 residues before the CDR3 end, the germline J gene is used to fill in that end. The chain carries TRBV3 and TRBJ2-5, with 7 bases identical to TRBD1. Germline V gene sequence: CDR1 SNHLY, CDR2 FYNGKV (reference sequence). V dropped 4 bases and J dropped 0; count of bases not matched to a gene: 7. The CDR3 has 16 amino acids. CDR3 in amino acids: CASSSAGQLNQDTQYF. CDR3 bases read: TGTGCCAGCAGCTCCGCGGGACAGCTTAACCAAGAC.

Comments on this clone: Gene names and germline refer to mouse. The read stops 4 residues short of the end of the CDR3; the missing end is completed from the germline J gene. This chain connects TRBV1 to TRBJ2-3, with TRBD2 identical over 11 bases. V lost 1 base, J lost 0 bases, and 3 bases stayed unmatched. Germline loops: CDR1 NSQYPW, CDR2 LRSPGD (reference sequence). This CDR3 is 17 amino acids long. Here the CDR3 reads CTCSAAGLGGSAETLYF. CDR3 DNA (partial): TGCACCTGCAGTGCAGCCGGACTGGGGGGTAGTGCAGAA.

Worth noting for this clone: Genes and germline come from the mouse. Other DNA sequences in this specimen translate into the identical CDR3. CDR3 sequence: CTCSAQGNSDYTF. CDR3 DNA, as far as it was read: TGCACCTGCAGTGCCCAGGGTAACTCC. The gene calls are TRBV1 and TRBJ1-2; the D gene is possibly TRBD1 (5 bases). The CDR3 extends 4 residues past the end of the read, so its final part is completed from the germline J gene. The CDR3 is made up of 13 amino acids. V was shortened by 3 bases and J by 2 bases, with 7 bases between the two germline ends. Germline lookup yields CDR1 NSQYPW and CDR2 LRSPGD (reference sequence).

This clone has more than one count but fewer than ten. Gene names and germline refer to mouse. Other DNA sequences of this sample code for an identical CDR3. CDR3 protein: CAWRRTGGTGQLYF. The sequenced part of the CDR3 DNA is TGTGCCTGGAGGAGGACAGGGGGCACCGGG. The V gene is TRBV31, the J gene TRBJ2-2; TRBD1 aligns across 10 bases. The missing CDR3 end, 4 residues past where the read stops, is filled in from the germline J gene. Germline V gene lookup returns CDR1 GKSSPN and CDR2 SITVG. V shed 3 bases and J 4 bases; nucleotides not matched to a gene: 2. The CDR3 totals 14 residues.

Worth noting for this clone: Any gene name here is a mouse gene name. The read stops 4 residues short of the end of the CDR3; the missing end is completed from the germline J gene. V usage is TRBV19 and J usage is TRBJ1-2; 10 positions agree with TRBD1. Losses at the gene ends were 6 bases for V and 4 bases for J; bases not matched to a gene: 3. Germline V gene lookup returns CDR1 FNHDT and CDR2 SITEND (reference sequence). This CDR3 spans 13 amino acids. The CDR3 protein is CASTDRGSSDYTF. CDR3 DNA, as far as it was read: TGTGCCAGCACGGACAGGGGGTCCTCC.

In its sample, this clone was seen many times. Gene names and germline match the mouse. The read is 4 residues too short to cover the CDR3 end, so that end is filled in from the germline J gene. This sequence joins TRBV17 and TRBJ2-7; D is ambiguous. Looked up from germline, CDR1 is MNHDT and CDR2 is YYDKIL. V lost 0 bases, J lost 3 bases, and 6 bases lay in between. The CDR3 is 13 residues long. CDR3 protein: CASSRDADYEQYF. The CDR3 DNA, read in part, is TGTGCTAGCAGTAGAGACGCAGACTAT.

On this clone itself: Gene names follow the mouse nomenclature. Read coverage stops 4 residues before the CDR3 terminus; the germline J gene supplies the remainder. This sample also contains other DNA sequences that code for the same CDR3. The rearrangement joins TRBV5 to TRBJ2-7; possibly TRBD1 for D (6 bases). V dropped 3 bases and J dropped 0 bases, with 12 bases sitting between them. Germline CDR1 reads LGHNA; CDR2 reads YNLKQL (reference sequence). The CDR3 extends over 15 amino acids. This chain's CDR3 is CASSQGDKSSYEQYF. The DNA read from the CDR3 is TGTGCCAGCAGCCAGGGGGACAAGAGCTCCTAT.

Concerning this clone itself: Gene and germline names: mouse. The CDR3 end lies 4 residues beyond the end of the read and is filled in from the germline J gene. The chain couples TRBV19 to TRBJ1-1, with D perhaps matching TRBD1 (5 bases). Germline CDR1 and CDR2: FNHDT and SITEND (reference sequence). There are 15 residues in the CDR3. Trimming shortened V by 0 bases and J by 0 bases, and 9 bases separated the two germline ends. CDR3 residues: CASSIAGGSNTEVFF. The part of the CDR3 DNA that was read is TGTGCCAGCAGTATAGCGGGGGGGTCAAACACA. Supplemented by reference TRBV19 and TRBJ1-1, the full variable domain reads GGIITQTPKFLIGQEGQKLTLKCQQNFNHDTMYWYRQDSGKGLRLIYYSITENDLQKGDLSEGYDASREKKSSFSLTVTSAQKNEMAVFLCASSIAGGSNTEVFFGKGTRLTVV.

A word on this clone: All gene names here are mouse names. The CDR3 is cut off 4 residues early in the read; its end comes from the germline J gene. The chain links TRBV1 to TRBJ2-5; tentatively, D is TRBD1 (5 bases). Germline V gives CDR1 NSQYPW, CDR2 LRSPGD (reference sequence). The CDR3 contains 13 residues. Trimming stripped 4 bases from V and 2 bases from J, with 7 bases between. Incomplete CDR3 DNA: TGCACCTGCAGTGAGGGGAGCCAAGAC. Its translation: CTCSEGSQD. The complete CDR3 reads CTCSEGSQDTQYF.

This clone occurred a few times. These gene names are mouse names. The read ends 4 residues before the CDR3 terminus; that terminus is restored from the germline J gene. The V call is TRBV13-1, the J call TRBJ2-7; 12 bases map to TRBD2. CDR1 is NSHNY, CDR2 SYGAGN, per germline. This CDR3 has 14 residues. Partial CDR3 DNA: TGTGCCAGCAGTCGACTGGGGGGGCCTTAT. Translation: CASSRLGGPY. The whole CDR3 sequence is CASSRLGGPYEQYF.

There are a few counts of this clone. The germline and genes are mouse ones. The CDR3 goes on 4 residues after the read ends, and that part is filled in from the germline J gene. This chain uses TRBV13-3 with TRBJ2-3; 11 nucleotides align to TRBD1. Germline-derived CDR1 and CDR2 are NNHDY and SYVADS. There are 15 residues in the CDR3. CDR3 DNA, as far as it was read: TGTGCCAGCAGTGGGACAGGGGGCCTTGGAGAA. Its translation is CASSGTGGLGE. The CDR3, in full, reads CASSGTGGLGETLYF.

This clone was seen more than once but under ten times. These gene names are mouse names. The CDR3 spells CASSRGLTSAETLYF. Partial CDR3 DNA: TGTGCTAGCAGTAGGGGACTGACTAGTGCAGAA. The rearrangement joins TRBV17 to TRBJ2-3; 7 nucleotides agree with TRBD2. The CDR3 end is not reached by the read, which stops 4 residues before it; the germline J gene fills it in. J lost 0 bases, V lost 3 bases, and 3 bases had no gene match. The CDR3 loop spans 15 amino acids. The germline gives CDR1 MNHDT, CDR2 YYDKIL.